Listed here are 18 T cell receptor beta chains from one sample, sequenced in a study of memory CD4+ T cells and cytomegalovirus serostatus. Some clones are missing from TCRdb's copy, which holds only in-frame ones; the method was immunoSEQ multiplex PCR. The sample lists around 63,000 clones, approximately 80% occurring once. The sort gate was single viable CD3+CD4+CD8-CD45RO+ cells for memory CD4+ T cells. The sample taken for sequencing was memory CD4+ T cells from blood. The receptors shown here come from an adult in good health and CMV-seropositive.

This clone was recorded only once. The chain recombines TRBV11-3 with TRBJ2-5; D is unresolved. V was pared by 2 bases and J by 5 bases, with 9 bases between. Germline CDR1 and CDR2: SGHNT and YENEEA. The CDR3 loop spans 13 amino acids. The CDR3 loop reads CASSLSLGETQYF. For the CDR3, the DNA is TGTGCCAGCAGCTTATCCCTAGGGGAGACCCAGTACTTC.

This rearrangement joins TRBV7-6 to TRBJ2-5; 12 bases map to TRBD1. The CDR3 spans 15 residues. Trimming removed 4 bases from V and 5 bases from J; junction bases left unmatched: 5. Germline V lookup: CDR1 SGHVS, CDR2 FNYEAQ. The DNA of the CDR3 is TGTGCCAGCAGCTCCGGGACAGGGGGCCGGGAGACCCAGTACTTC. Translating gives CASSSGTGGRETQYF.

This sequence joins TRBV9 and TRBJ1-1, with D uncertain. The CDR3 sequence is 14 residues long. From germline, CDR1 is SGDLS and CDR2 YYNGEE. V gave up 0 bases and J gave up 4 bases, with 10 bases separating them. In DNA, the CDR3 is TGTGCCAGCAGCGTAGTCGACGACGGCACTGAAGCTTTCTTT. Residues: CASSVVDDGTEAFF.

The chain is built from TRBV5-1 and TRBJ2-3; TRBD1 matches at 9 bases. V was clipped by 0 bases and J by 3 bases; unmatched bases: 8. The CDR3 covers 17 residues. CDR1 SGHRS and CDR2 YFSETQ come from the germline V gene. The CDR3: CASSLAPGTGSTDTQYF. CDR3 DNA: TGCGCCAGCAGCTTGGCTCCCGGGACAGGGTCGACAGATACGCAGTATTTT.

The genes are TRBV9 and TRBJ2-1; 8 nucleotides align to TRBD1. V shed 3 bases, J shed 3 bases, and the junction held 2 bases outside the gene matches. Germline CDR1 SGDLS, CDR2 YYNGEE. The CDR3 length is 14 residues. The CDR3 DNA sequence: TGTGCCAGCAGCGGACAGGGGAGCTACAATGAGCAGTTCTTC. This sequence encodes CASSGQGSYNEQFF.

The chain carries TRBV5-1 and TRBJ1-2, with D maybe TRBD1 (5 bases). Germline loops: CDR1 SGHRS, CDR2 YFSETQ. Trimming took 4 bases from V and 0 from J, leaving 16 bases between them. The CDR3 sequence is 16 residues long. This CDR3 reads CASSHSREITNYGYTF. CDR3 coding DNA: TGCGCCAGCAGCCACTCCAGGGAGATCACTAACTATGGCTACACCTTC.

As for this clone: The identical CDR3 is also encoded by other nucleotide sequences in the sample. The J gene is TRBJ2-6, the V gene TRBV5-1; D call uncertain. This CDR3 is built from 15 residues. Germline V gene sequence: CDR1 SGHRS, CDR2 YFSETQ. V was clipped by 4 bases and J by 0 bases, with 8 bases between them. The CDR3 reads CASSLGLSGANVLTF. CDR3 DNA: TGCGCCAGCAGCCTAGGGCTCTCTGGGGCCAACGTCCTGACTTTC. Supplemented by reference TRBV5-1 and TRBJ2-6, the full variable domain reads KAGVTQTPRYLIKTRGQQVTLSCSPISGHRSVSWYQQTPGQGLQFLFEYFSETQRNKGNFPGRFSGRQFSNSRSEMNVSTLELGDSALYLCASSLGLSGANVLTFGAGSRLTVL.

The rearrangement joins TRBV7-6 to TRBJ2-5, with a weak D call TRBD1 (6 bases). V lost 1 base and J 4 bases, leaving 16 bases between the germline ends. The CDR3 is 16 amino acids. Germline V gives CDR1 SGHVS, CDR2 FNYEAQ. The CDR3 reads CASSLVPGAEGETQYF. The DNA of the CDR3 is TGTGCCAGCAGCTTAGTTCCAGGGGCCGAGGGAGAGACCCAGTACTTC.

This chain links TRBV18 with TRBJ2-1, with TRBD2 as a possible D gene (6 bases). V lost 6 bases to trimming and J lost 0 bases, with 15 bases between them. Germline V gene lookup returns CDR1 KGHSH and CDR2 LQKENI. The CDR3 has 16 residues. CDR3 region: CASSPPVGSSYNEQFF. CDR3 sequence (DNA): TGTGCCAGCTCGCCCCCCGTCGGGAGCTCCTACAATGAGCAGTTCTTC. The full variable domain, rest sourced from reference TRBV18 and TRBJ2-1, is NAGVMQNPRHLVRRRGQEARLRCSPMKGHSHVYWYRQLPEEGLKFMVYLQKENIIDESGMPKERFSAEFPKEGPSILRIQQVVRGDSAAYFCASSPPVGSSYNEQFFGPGTRLTVL.

This clone showed up just a few times. DNA for the CDR3: TGTGCCAGCAGCTCCCTAGGGATGGCGGGATGGGTGGCCAAAAACATTCAGTACTTC. Its protein product is CASSSLGMAGWVAKNIQYF. The genes are TRBV7-2 and TRBJ2-4, with D tentatively TRBD2 (6 bases). V was cut by 4 bases and J by 1 base, with 23 bases left in between. CDR1 is SGHTA and CDR2 is FQGNSA in the germline V gene. The CDR3 has 19 amino acids. Drawing the rest from reference TRBV7-2 and TRBJ2-4, the complete variable domain is GAGVSQSPSNKVTEKGKDVELRCDPISGHTALYWYRQSLGQGLEFLIYFQGNSAPDKSGLPSDRFSAERTGGSVSTLTIQRTQQEDSAVYLCASSSLGMAGWVAKNIQYFGAGTRLSVL.

The genes are TRBV5-1 and TRBJ1-2, with D possibly TRBD1 on 6 matching bases. The CDR3 runs to 15 residues. The ends were cut back, 0 bases at V and 3 bases at J, with 12 bases in the middle. The V gene's germline CDR1 is SGHRS and CDR2 YFSETQ. Written as DNA, the CDR3 is TGCGCCAGCAGCTTGGCCGGGGGGGCAGACTATGGCTACACCTTC. It specifies CASSLAGGADYGYTF. Full variable domain (outside the CDR3, taken from reference TRBV5-1 and TRBJ1-2): KAGVTQTPRYLIKTRGQQVTLSCSPISGHRSVSWYQQTPGQGLQFLFEYFSETQRNKGNFPGRFSGRQFSNSRSEMNVSTLELGDSALYLCASSLAGGADYGYTFGSGTRLTVV.

The rearrangement joins TRBV7-2 to TRBJ2-5; no reliable D call. V lost 1 base and J lost 5, with 5 bases in between. Germline assignment: CDR1 SGHTA and CDR2 FQGNSA. This CDR3 has 12 amino acids. CDR3 in amino acids: CASSLVWETQYF. The DNA of the CDR3 is TGTGCCAGCAGCTTAGTTTGGGAGACCCAGTACTTC.

This clone was counted only a few times. CDR3 DNA sequence: TGTGCCAGCAACCCTGTCAGGACTGGACAAGTCTATGGCTACACCTTC. Amino acids: CASNPVRTGQVYGYTF. V usage is TRBV5-6 and J usage is TRBJ1-2; D may be TRBD1 (5 bases). This CDR3 contains 16 residues. The V gene's germline CDR1 is SGHDT and CDR2 YYEEEE. The germline V and J ends were trimmed by 6 bases and 4 bases, with 22 bases remaining between them.

The V gene is TRBV5-1, the J gene TRBJ1-1; D ambiguous. Per the germline V gene, CDR1 is SGHRS and CDR2 is YFSETQ. There are 13 residues in the CDR3. V lost 0 bases, J lost 3 bases, and 6 bases lay in between. CDR3 sequence (DNA): TGCGCCAGCAGCTTGGGGTCGGACACTGAAGCTTTCTTT. Amino acid sequence: CASSLGSDTEAFF.

The chain carries TRBV7-3 and TRBJ2-2, with TRBD2 identical over 8 bases. Germline V CDR1 and CDR2: SGHTA, FQGTGA. This CDR3 has 12 amino acids. The DNA of the CDR3 is TGTGCTACGGGACTAGGTGCCGGGGAGCTGTTTTTT. It encodes CATGLGAGELFF.

The rearrangement joins TRBV5-6 to TRBJ1-5; D possibly corresponds to TRBD1 (6 bases). From germline, CDR1 is SGHDT and CDR2 YYEEEE. V gave up 2 bases and J gave up 3 bases, with 9 bases separating them. This CDR3 spans 14 amino acids. The CDR3 sequence is CASSFRGTNQPQHF. The CDR3 DNA follows: TGTGCCAGCAGCTTTAGGGGGACCAATCAGCCCCAGCATTTT.

This clone came up a few times. The chain couples TRBV29-1 to TRBJ2-7, with D uncertain. CDR3 length equals 10 residues. V dropped 7 bases and J dropped 5 bases, with 9 bases sitting between them. Germline loops: CDR1 SQVTM, CDR2 ANQGSEA. The CDR3 is CSARVDEQYF. The DNA for the CDR3 is TGCAGCGCCCGAGTCGACGAGCAGTACTTC.

Concerning this clone: At one end the junction does not follow the germline gene, possibly because of a read error. The V gene is TRBV7-7, the J gene TRBJ2-1; TRBD2 matches at 9 bases. Germline V gives CDR1 SSHAT, CDR2 FNYEAQ (reference sequence). The length of the CDR3 is 16 residues. DNA of the CDR3: TGTGCTAGCAGCCCCCTGACTAGCGGTGACTACAATGAGCAGTTCTTC. It encodes CASSPLTSGDYNEQFF.